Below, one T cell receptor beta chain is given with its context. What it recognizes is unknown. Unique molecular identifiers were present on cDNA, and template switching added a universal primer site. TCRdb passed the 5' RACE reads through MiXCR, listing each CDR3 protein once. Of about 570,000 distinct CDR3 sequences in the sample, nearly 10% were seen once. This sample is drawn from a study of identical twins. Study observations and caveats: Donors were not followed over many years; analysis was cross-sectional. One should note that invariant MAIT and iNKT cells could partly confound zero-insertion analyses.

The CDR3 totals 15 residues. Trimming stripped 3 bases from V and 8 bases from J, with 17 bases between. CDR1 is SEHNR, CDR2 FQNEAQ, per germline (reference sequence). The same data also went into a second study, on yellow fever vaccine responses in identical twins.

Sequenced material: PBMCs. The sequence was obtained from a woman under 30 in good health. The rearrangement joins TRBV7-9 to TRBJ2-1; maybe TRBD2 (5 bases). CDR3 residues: CASSFGIKEQDEQFF. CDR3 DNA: TGTGCCAGCAGCTTCGGGATTAAAGAGCAGGATGAGCAGTTCTTC. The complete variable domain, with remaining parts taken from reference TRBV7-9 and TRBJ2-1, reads DTGVSQNPRHKITKRGQNVTFRCDPISEHNRLYWYRQTLGQGPEFLTYFQNEAQLEKSRLLSDRFSAERPKGSFSTLEIQRTEQGDSAMYLCASSFGIKEQDEQFFGPGTRLTVL.